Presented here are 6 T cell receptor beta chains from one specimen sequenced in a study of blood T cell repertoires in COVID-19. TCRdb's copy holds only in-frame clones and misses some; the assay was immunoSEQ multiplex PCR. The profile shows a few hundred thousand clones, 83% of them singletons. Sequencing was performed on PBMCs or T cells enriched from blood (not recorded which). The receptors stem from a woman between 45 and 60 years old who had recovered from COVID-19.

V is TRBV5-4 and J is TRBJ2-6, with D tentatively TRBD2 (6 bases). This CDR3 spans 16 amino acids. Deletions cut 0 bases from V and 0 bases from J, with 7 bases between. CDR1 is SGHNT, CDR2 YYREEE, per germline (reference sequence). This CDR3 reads CASSLDGGSGANVLTF. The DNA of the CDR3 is TGTGCCAGCAGCTTGGACGGGGGCTCTGGGGCCAACGTCCTGACTTTC.

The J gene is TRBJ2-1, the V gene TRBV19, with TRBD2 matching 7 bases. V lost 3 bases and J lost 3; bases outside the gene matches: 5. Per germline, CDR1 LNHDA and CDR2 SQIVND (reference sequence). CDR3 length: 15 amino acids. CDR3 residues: CASSISGGSYNEQFF. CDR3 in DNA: TGTGCCAGTAGTATTTCCGGCGGGAGCTACAATGAGCAGTTCTTC.

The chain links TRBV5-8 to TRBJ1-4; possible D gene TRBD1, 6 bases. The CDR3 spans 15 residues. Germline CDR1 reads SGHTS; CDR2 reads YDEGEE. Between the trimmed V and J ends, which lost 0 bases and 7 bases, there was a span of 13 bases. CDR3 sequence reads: CASSLGTGNLEKLFF. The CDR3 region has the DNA TGTGCCAGCAGCTTGGGAACAGGGAACCTTGAAAAACTGTTTTTT.

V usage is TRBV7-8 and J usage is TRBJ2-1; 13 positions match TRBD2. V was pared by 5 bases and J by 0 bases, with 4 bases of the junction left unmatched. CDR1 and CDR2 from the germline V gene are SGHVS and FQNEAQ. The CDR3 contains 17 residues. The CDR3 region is CASSPRTSGGSYNEQFF. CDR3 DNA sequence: TGTGCCAGCAGCCCGCGGACTAGCGGGGGCTCCTACAATGAGCAGTTCTTC.

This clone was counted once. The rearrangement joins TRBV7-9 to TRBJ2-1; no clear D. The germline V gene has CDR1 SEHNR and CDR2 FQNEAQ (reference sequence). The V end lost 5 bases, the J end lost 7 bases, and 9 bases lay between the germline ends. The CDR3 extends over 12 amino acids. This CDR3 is CASSVLRNEQFF. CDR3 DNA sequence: TGTGCCAGCAGCGTCCTTCGTAATGAGCAGTTCTTC.

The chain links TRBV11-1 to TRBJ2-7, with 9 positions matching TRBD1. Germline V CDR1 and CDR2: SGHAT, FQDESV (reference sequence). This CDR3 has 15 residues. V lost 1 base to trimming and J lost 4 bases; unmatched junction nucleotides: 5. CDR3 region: CASSLVGQGPYEQYF. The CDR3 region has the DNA TGTGCCAGCAGCTTAGTGGGACAGGGACCTTACGAGCAGTACTTC.